Each of the 31 T cell receptor beta chains below was sequenced from the same sample in a study of T-cell memory formation after mild COVID-19. TCRdb processed the 5' RACE reads anew with MiXCR; each CDR3 protein has one entry. The sample contains 150,000 to 200,000 distinct CDR3 sequences, 11% of which appear only once. The specimen sequenced was PBMCs or a T cell subset sorted from them (not recorded which). The receptors come from a young man who had mild COVID-19 (a few samples of this study predate the infection). Cell type and time point are not known.

In its sample, this clonotype was seen a few times. This chain links TRBV7-2 with TRBJ2-1; a weak D match, TRBD2 (6 bases). Germline CDR1 is SGHTA and CDR2 is FQGNSA. The CDR3 spans 14 residues. Trimming shortened V by 5 bases and J by 11 bases, and 19 bases separated the two germline ends. CDR3 residues: CASSTSGTPEKQFF. For the CDR3, the DNA is TGTGCCAGCAGCACGTCCGGGACTCCAGAAAAGCAGTTCTTC.

This chain connects TRBV4-2 to TRBJ2-1, with D tentatively TRBD2 (5 bases). The CDR3 sequence is 16 residues long. Trimming stripped 1 base from V and 0 bases from J, with 10 bases between. Germline CDR1 is LGHNA and CDR2 is YNFKEQ. CDR3 in DNA: TGTGCCAGCAGCCAAGTGACGGGGAGCTCCTACAATGAGCAGTTCTTC. Translated: CASSQVTGSSYNEQFF.

This clonotype came up a few times. Here the CDR3 reads CASSPDRGTEAFF. The CDR3 DNA reads TGTGCCAGCAGTCCGGACAGGGGCACTGAAGCTTTCTTT. The chain uses TRBV12-3 or TRBV12-4 and TRBJ1-1; 9 positions match TRBD1. The CDR3 is made up of 13 amino acids. V dropped 5 bases and J dropped 4; count of bases not matched to a gene: 2.

The CDR3 protein is CASSATGVQHF. CDR3 nucleotide sequence: TGTGCCAGCAGCGCTACAGGGGTCCAGCATTTT. The genes are TRBV9 and TRBJ1-5, with 7 positions matching TRBD1. Per the germline V gene, CDR1 is SGDLS and CDR2 is YYNGEE. The CDR3 sequence is 11 residues long. Trimming cost V 3 bases and J 12 bases; bases outside gene matches: 3.

This clonotype occurred a few times. This chain connects TRBV6-5 to TRBJ2-3; a weak D match, TRBD2 (6 bases). The length of the CDR3 is 15 residues. The V end was cut by 2 bases, the J end by 2 bases, with 11 bases between. Germline V gene lookup returns CDR1 MNHEY and CDR2 SVGAGI. CDR3 nucleotide sequence: TGTGCCAGCAGTTACACTAGCTCTAACACAGATACGCAGTATTTT. It translates to CASSYTSSNTDTQYF.

This clonotype was seen a handful of times. The chain combines TRBV4-1 with TRBJ1-1; D uncertain. In germline, CDR1 is MGHRA, CDR2 YSYEKL. CDR3 size: 15 residues. Trimming stripped 4 bases from V and 7 bases from J, with 19 bases between. In nucleotides, the CDR3 is TGCGCCAGCAGCCCCTTTTGGTTCGCCAAAAATGAAGCTTTCTTT. It specifies CASSPFWFAKNEAFF.

This clonotype was recorded at least ten times. This chain connects TRBV12-3 or TRBV12-4 to TRBJ1-5; D is unresolved. Trimming cost V 2 bases and J 5 bases, with 7 bases left between them. The CDR3 is 13 amino acids. CDR3 in amino acids: CASSLRSDQPQHF. CDR3 in DNA: TGTGCCAGCAGTTTAAGATCCGATCAGCCCCAGCATTTT.

The rearrangement uses TRBV5-5 and TRBJ1-1, with D uncertain. Deletions cut 7 bases from V and 0 bases from J, with 13 bases between. Germline loops: CDR1 SGHKS, CDR2 YYEKEE (reference sequence). This CDR3 is built from 14 residues. CDR3 in amino acids: CASVQAQMNTEAFF. The CDR3 DNA reads TGTGCCAGCGTCCAGGCGCAGATGAACACTGAAGCTTTCTTT.

The chain has TRBV12-3 or TRBV12-4 and TRBJ2-3; no clear D. V was trimmed by 3 bases and J by 6 bases, leaving 10 bases between them. This CDR3 comprises 13 residues. The CDR3 loop reads CASSFGSGDTQYF. In DNA, the CDR3 is TGTGCCAGCAGTTTTGGGTCTGGGGATACGCAGTATTTT.

This clonotype occurred a few times. In nucleotides, the CDR3 is TGTGCCATCAGTGTGGACAGGGGAGTGGGTGAGCAGTTCTTC. Translating it yields CAISVDRGVGEQFF. The V call is TRBV10-3, the J call TRBJ2-1; 9 bases fit TRBD1. Germline assignment: CDR1 ENHRY and CDR2 SYGVKD. V trimming: 4 bases; J trimming: 9 bases; junction bases outside the gene matches: 7. This CDR3 is 14 amino acids long.

This clonotype has more than one count but fewer than ten. The chain combines TRBV2 with TRBJ2-7; perhaps TRBD1 as D (6 bases). CDR1 and CDR2 (germline): SNHLY, FYNNEI. This CDR3 is built from 12 residues. V dropped 8 bases and J dropped 2 bases, with 10 bases sitting between them. The CDR3 reads CASGAGAYEQYF. The CDR3 DNA reads TGTGCCAGCGGCGCAGGGGCCTACGAGCAGTACTTC.

Note on this clonotype: Mismatch with germline at one junction end may stem from a read error. This chain joins TRBV6-5 and TRBJ2-1; 8 bases agree with TRBD2. CDR3 length: 15 amino acids. Germline V lookup: CDR1 MNHEY, CDR2 SVGAGI. The CDR3 coding sequence is TGTGCCAGCAGTCTAACGCGGGGGGCAATAGCGGGCCCCACCTTC. Translated: CASSLTRGAIAGPTF.

V gene TRBV4-2 combines with J gene TRBJ2-7; no firm D call. The germline CDR1 and CDR2 sequences are LGHNA and YNFKEQ. V lost 0 bases, J lost 1 base, and 7 bases lay in between. CDR3 length: 14 amino acids. The DNA for the CDR3 is TGTGCCAGCAGCCAAGAAAGAAGTTCCTACGAGCAGTACTTC. It translates to CASSQERSSYEQYF.

V gene TRBV28 combines with J gene TRBJ1-2; D gene unclear. The CDR3 spans 13 residues. Germline values: CDR1 MDHEN, CDR2 SYDVKM. The V and J ends lost 8 bases and 5 bases respectively, with 15 bases between them. CDR3 in amino acids: CASFPGRLYGYTF. Written as DNA, the CDR3 is TGTGCCAGCTTCCCTGGGCGGCTTTATGGCTACACCTTC.

The J gene is TRBJ2-1, the V gene TRBV29-1; 8 bases fit TRBD2. The J segment lost 3 bases and the V segment lost 7 bases, leaving 5 bases of the junction unmatched. The CDR3 is made up of 13 amino acids. CDR1 and CDR2 from the germline V gene are SQVTM and ANQGSEA. Here the CDR3 DNA reads TGCAGCGCCGTAGCGGGGTACTACAATGAGCAGTTCTTC. It encodes CSAVAGYYNEQFF.

This rearrangement joins TRBV9 to TRBJ1-2; D unclear. CDR1 and CDR2 from the germline V gene are SGDLS and YYNGEE. V lost 2 bases to trimming and J lost 7 bases, with 21 bases between them. The CDR3 loop spans 16 amino acids. CDR3 amino acids: CASSVSPGQEGSGYTF. In DNA, the CDR3 is TGTGCCAGCAGCGTTTCGCCAGGCCAAGAGGGAAGTGGCTACACCTTC.

The CDR3 DNA is TGCGCCAGCAGCTTGAGCGGGGTGGGAGCAGATACGCAGTATTTT. Translating gives CASSLSGVGADTQYF. The chain links TRBV5-1 to TRBJ2-3; 7 bases match TRBD2. J was trimmed by 4 bases and V by 1 base; bases with no gene match: 6. Per germline, CDR1 SGHRS and CDR2 YFSETQ. CDR3 length equals 15 residues.

This clonotype was seen a handful of times. The chain carries TRBV5-1 and TRBJ2-3; no firm D call. There are 12 residues in the CDR3. Trimming stripped 0 bases from V and 7 bases from J, with 6 bases between. CDR1 and CDR2 (germline): SGHRS, YFSETQ. CDR3 in DNA: TGCGCCAGCAGCTTGGGACTCCATACGCAGTATTTT. Its translation: CASSLGLHTQYF.

This clonotype appeared many times. This chain links TRBV4-2 with TRBJ2-2; D uncertain. V was trimmed by 1 base and J by 6 bases, leaving 6 bases between them. The CDR3 has 13 residues. Germline loops: CDR1 LGHNA, CDR2 YNFKEQ. CDR3 nucleotides: TGTGCCAGCAGCCAAGTAGGGTCCGGGGAGCTGTTTTTT. Residues: CASSQVGSGELFF.

This clonotype was recorded a few times. This chain connects TRBV11-2 to TRBJ1-4, with D possibly matching TRBD1 (5 bases). The germline V gene encodes CDR1 SGHAT and CDR2 FQNNGV. The CDR3 is made up of 15 amino acids. V lost 3 bases and J lost 4, with 12 bases in between. CDR3 residues: CASSFTGTDNEKLFF. In DNA, the CDR3 is TGTGCCAGCAGCTTCACCGGGACGGATAATGAAAAACTGTTTTTT.

This clonotype has more than one count but fewer than ten. The CDR3 here is CASSLEQGNSPLHF. CDR3 DNA: TGCGCCAGCAGCTTGGAACAGGGGAATTCACCCCTCCACTTT. The chain uses TRBV5-1 and TRBJ1-6; 7 bases fit TRBD1. The CDR3 covers 14 residues. Germline-derived CDR1 and CDR2 are SGHRS and YFSETQ. Unmatched junction bases numbered 1, after V lost 0 bases and J lost 7 bases.

This clonotype was seen just once. This chain connects TRBV4-1 to TRBJ2-5; the match to TRBD2 covers 7 bases. This CDR3 is built from 15 residues. With 0 bases clipped from V and 1 base from J, the junction kept 2 bases outside the gene matches. Germline assignment: CDR1 MGHRA and CDR2 YSYEKL. CDR3 DNA: TGCGCCAGCAGCCAAGAGGGACTACGCCAAGAGACCCAGTACTTC. Protein product: CASSQEGLRQETQYF.

This clonotype was counted once. This may arise from a read error, as a much more abundant clone is one base away. The rearrangement links TRBV12-3 or TRBV12-4 to TRBJ2-3; TRBD2 might be the D (5 bases). There are 13 residues in the CDR3. The CDR3 sequence is CANSLGAVDTQYF. The CDR3 nucleotides are TGTGCCAACAGTTTGGGAGCGGTAGATACGCAGTATTTT.

This clonotype showed up many times. The chain combines TRBV12-3 or TRBV12-4 with TRBJ1-5; TRBD1 might be the D (6 bases). Trimming cost V 4 bases and J 5 bases, with 9 bases left between them. This CDR3 spans 13 amino acids. The chain's CDR3 is CASSWNRDQPQHF. CDR3 sequence (DNA): TGTGCCAGCAGTTGGAACAGGGATCAGCCCCAGCATTTT.

This clonotype has just a few counts. This sequence joins TRBV5-1 and TRBJ2-5; 7 bases are shared with TRBD1. The length of the CDR3 is 14 residues. V trimming: 7 bases; J trimming: 0 bases; junction bases outside the gene matches: 6. CDR1 and CDR2 (germline): SGHRS, YFSETQ. The chain's CDR3 is CASGRTGDQETQYF. The DNA of the CDR3 is TGCGCCAGCGGTCGGACAGGAGACCAAGAGACCCAGTACTTC.

The sample holds a few counts of this clonotype. This chain links TRBV4-3 with TRBJ2-7, with D maybe TRBD2 (6 bases). The V and J ends lost 5 bases and 5 bases respectively, with 16 bases between them. Germline CDR1 LGHNA, CDR2 YSLEER. This CDR3 region has 14 residues. This CDR3 reads CASSAGLLVDEQYF. The DNA of the CDR3 is TGCGCCAGCAGCGCGGGACTGTTAGTCGACGAGCAGTACTTC.

The V and J genes are TRBV5-1 and TRBJ1-2, with D hard to call. The V and J ends lost 5 bases and 2 bases respectively, with 10 bases between them. The CDR3 extends over 13 amino acids. Germline V gene lookup returns CDR1 SGHRS and CDR2 YFSETQ. The CDR3 nucleotides read TGCGCCAGCAGATTTTCCAGAAACTATGGCTACACCTTC. Translating it yields CASRFSRNYGYTF.

The rearrangement uses TRBV4-2 and TRBJ2-1; TRBD1 matches 8 bases. CDR1 and CDR2 (germline): LGHNA, YNFKEQ. The V and J ends lost 1 base and 2 bases, in that order; junction bases with no gene match: 1. The CDR3 is 15 residues long. The CDR3 DNA reads as TGTGCCAGCAGCCAAGGACAGGGGACCTACAATGAGCAGTTCTTC. Translation: CASSQGQGTYNEQFF.

The chain carries TRBV5-1 and TRBJ1-5; possible D gene TRBD1, 5 bases. Germline loops: CDR1 SGHRS, CDR2 YFSETQ. The CDR3 length is 14 residues. V gave up 0 bases and J gave up 2 bases, with 6 bases separating them. CDR3 loop: CASSLEGGNQPQHF. CDR3 DNA: TGCGCCAGCAGCTTGGAAGGGGGCAATCAGCCCCAGCATTTT.

A word on this clonotype: At one end, the junction sequence differs from germline, possibly due to a read error. The chain carries TRBV7-7 and TRBJ2-5, with 7 positions matching TRBD2. There are 13 residues in the CDR3. CDR1 and CDR2 from the germline V gene are SSHAT and FNYEAQ (reference sequence). The DNA for the CDR3 is TGTGCTAGCAGCTACCGGGACTACCAGACCCAGTACTTC. Residues: CASSYRDYQTQYF. Using reference TRBV7-7 and TRBJ2-5 for the parts outside the CDR3, the full variable domain is GAGVSQSPRYKVTKRGQDVTLRCDPISSHATLYWYQQALGQGPEFLTYFNYEAQPDKSGLPSDRFSAERPEGSISTLTIQRTEQRDSAMYRCASSYRDYQTQYFGPGTRLLVL.

This chain connects TRBV11-2 to TRBJ1-6; D is ambiguous. V was trimmed by 5 bases and J by 5 bases, leaving 16 bases between them. In germline, CDR1 is SGHAT, CDR2 FQNNGV. The CDR3 sequence is 16 residues long. As DNA, the CDR3 is TGTGCCAGCAGCCCCCGTTCCAGCCCCAATAATTCACCCCTCCACTTT. Translating it yields CASSPRSSPNNSPLHF.